What follows are 16 T cell receptor beta chains derived from one specimen sequenced in a study of cytomegalovirus exposure and HLA in healthy donors. The study ran its PCR with 60 Vbeta and 13 Jbeta primers. Generated by immunoSEQ multiplex PCR, the TCRdb table keeps only in-frame clones and is missing some. The sample lists fewer than 200,000 clones; 76% were seen once. Sequencing used PBMCs. These receptors were obtained from a female donor in good health and CMV-seronegative.

This chain uses TRBV25-1 with TRBJ2-5; maybe TRBD1 (5 bases). This CDR3 comprises 14 residues. V lost 1 base, J lost 1 base, and 7 bases lay in between. Germline CDR1 MGHDK, CDR2 SYGVNS. This chain's CDR3 is CASSESRVQETQYF. CDR3 nucleotide sequence: TGTGCCAGCAGTGAATCCAGGGTCCAAGAGACCCAGTACTTC.

The rearrangement joins TRBV28 to TRBJ2-5; 7 bases fit TRBD1. J was trimmed by 1 base and V by 6 bases; bases with no gene match: 8. The germline gives CDR1 MDHEN, CDR2 SYDVKM. The CDR3 runs 15 residues. CDR3 residues: CASRKGTAGQETQYF. The CDR3 DNA reads as TGTGCCAGCAGAAAGGGGACAGCAGGCCAAGAGACCCAGTACTTC. The full variable domain, rest sourced from reference TRBV28 and TRBJ2-5, is DVKVTQSSRYLVKRTGEKVFLECVQDMDHENMFWYRQDPGLGLRLIYFSYDVKMKEKGDIPEGYSVSREKKERFSLILESASTNQTSMYLCASRKGTAGQETQYFGPGTRLLVL.

J is TRBJ2-2 and V is TRBV7-2; the D gene is possibly TRBD1 (8 bases). The germline V gene has CDR1 SGHTA and CDR2 FQGNSA. The CDR3 extends over 17 amino acids. V was shortened by 3 bases and J by 6 bases, with 20 bases between the two germline ends. CDR3 loop: CASSLARLTGGAGELFF. CDR3 in DNA: TGTGCCAGCAGCTTGGCCCGGCTCACAGGGGGGGCCGGGGAGCTGTTTTTT.

V gene TRBV6-6 combines with J gene TRBJ2-5; 7 bases map to TRBD1. With V trimmed by 0 bases and J by 9 bases, 7 bases remained unmatched. Per the germline V gene, CDR1 is MNHNY and CDR2 is SVGAGI (reference sequence). The CDR3 covers 14 residues. CDR3 sequence (DNA): TGTGCCAGCAGTTACTCGAGGGAGACAGGGTCCCAGTACTTC. It is translated as CASSYSRETGSQYF.

This chain connects TRBV7-3 to TRBJ2-5; the match to TRBD2 covers 7 bases. Looked up from germline, CDR1 is SGHTA and CDR2 is FQGTGA. The CDR3 has 16 residues. V was pared by 5 bases and J by 7 bases, with 16 bases of the junction left unmatched. DNA of the CDR3: TGTGCCAGCAGCCATACTGGAGCGGGGCCACCTTCGACCCAGTACTTC. It codes for CASSHTGAGPPSTQYF.

V gene TRBV15 combines with J gene TRBJ2-5; 11 bases match TRBD2. This CDR3 region has 17 residues. Per the germline V gene, CDR1 is LNHNV and CDR2 is YYDKDF (reference sequence). J lost 5 bases, V lost 1 base, and 9 bases had no gene match. The CDR3 region is CATSRGATSGSWETQYF. CDR3 nucleotides: TGTGCCACCAGCAGAGGAGCCACTAGCGGGAGCTGGGAGACCCAGTACTTC.

V usage is TRBV7-9 and J usage is TRBJ2-7, with D unresolved. This CDR3 comprises 13 residues. The V gene's germline CDR1 is SEHNR and CDR2 FQNEAQ (reference sequence). Trimming removed 3 bases at V and 3 bases at J, with 9 bases between. The CDR3 region has the DNA TGTGCCAGCAGCTTGGGTCGGGTCTACGAGCAGTACTTC. It translates to CASSLGRVYEQYF.

CDR3 nucleotide sequence: TGTGCCAGCAGCCCGAGACAGGGGATCTCCTACGAGCAGTACTTC. Translation gives CASSPRQGISYEQYF. V gene TRBV9 combines with J gene TRBJ2-5; 8 bases fit TRBD1. The J call may be in error: the DNA end matches TRBJ2-7 better. The germline V gene has CDR1 SGDLS and CDR2 YYNGEE. The length of the CDR3 is 15 residues.

The V call is TRBV5-4, the J call TRBJ1-1; possible D gene TRBD1, 5 bases. CDR3 size: 14 residues. Germline loops: CDR1 SGHNT, CDR2 YYREEE (reference sequence). V was shortened by 0 bases and J by 4 bases, with 10 bases between the two germline ends. CDR3 DNA: TGTGCCAGCAGCTTGGCCATGCAGGGCACTGAAGCTTTCTTT. The encoded protein is CASSLAMQGTEAFF.

A word on this clone: The identical CDR3 is also encoded by other nucleotide sequences in the sample. The rearrangement uses TRBV18 and TRBJ1-1; the D gene is possibly TRBD1 (6 bases). CDR1 is KGHSH, CDR2 LQKENI, per germline. Trimming left V 3 bases short and J 5 bases short, with 10 bases between. CDR3 length: 13 residues. CDR3 loop: CASSPSQGTEAFF. CDR3 coding DNA: TGTGCCAGCTCACCTTCACAGGGTACTGAAGCTTTCTTT.

On this clone itself: This CDR3 is also generated by other DNA sequences in the sample. This chain uses TRBV28 with TRBJ1-2; D might be TRBD1 (5 bases). Germline V gives CDR1 MDHEN, CDR2 SYDVKM. The CDR3 is 12 residues long. Trimming pared 1 base from V and 8 bases from J, leaving 8 bases between. CDR3: CASSLLGRGYTF. The CDR3 bases are TGTGCCAGCAGTTTATTGGGGCGCGGCTACACCTTC.

This sequence joins TRBV30 and TRBJ2-1, with TRBD1 matching 12 bases. With 0 bases clipped from V and 5 bases from J, the junction kept 14 bases outside the gene matches. Germline V gene lookup returns CDR1 GTSNPN and CDR2 SVGIG (reference sequence). The CDR3 spans 19 residues. CDR3 sequence (DNA): TGTGCCTGGAGTGTACAAGGGTGGATGGGACAGGGGGCCCACAATGAGCAGTTCTTC. This encodes CAWSVQGWMGQGAHNEQFF.

The chain joins TRBV28 to TRBJ2-1, with 14 bases fitting TRBD2. Germline values: CDR1 MDHEN, CDR2 SYDVKM. The CDR3 sequence is 16 residues long. V gave up 4 bases and J gave up 8 bases; unmatched junction bases: 7. Here the CDR3 reads CASSSQTSGRVYEQFF. The CDR3 bases are TGTGCCAGCAGTTCCCAGACTAGCGGGAGGGTATATGAGCAGTTCTTC.

The V and J genes are TRBV29-1 and TRBJ2-3, with D maybe TRBD1 (6 bases). The CDR3 contains 13 residues. Deletions cut 4 bases from V and 3 bases from J, with 11 bases between. Germline values: CDR1 SQVTM, CDR2 ANQGSEA. The CDR3 nucleotides read TGCAGCGTTGTATACAGGGTGACAGATACGCAGTATTTT. It is translated as CSVVYRVTDTQYF.

The CDR3 sequence: CASSLDGLAGGPTDTQYF. The CDR3 DNA is TGCGCCAGCAGCTTGGATGGACTAGCGGGGGGGCCGACAGATACGCAGTATTTT. The chain recombines TRBV5-1 with TRBJ2-3; 15 positions match TRBD2. V lost 0 bases and J lost 3; bases outside the gene matches: 5. In germline, CDR1 is SGHRS, CDR2 YFSETQ. The CDR3 contains 18 residues.

The chain uses TRBV2 and TRBJ1-3, with 10 positions matching TRBD1. The germline gives CDR1 SNHLY, CDR2 FYNNEI. Unmatched junction bases numbered 3, after V lost 6 bases and J lost 4 bases. The CDR3 has 14 amino acids. The CDR3 DNA is TGTGCCAGCAGACGACAGGGGGCGGGAAACACCATATATTTT. Translation gives CASRRQGAGNTIYF.